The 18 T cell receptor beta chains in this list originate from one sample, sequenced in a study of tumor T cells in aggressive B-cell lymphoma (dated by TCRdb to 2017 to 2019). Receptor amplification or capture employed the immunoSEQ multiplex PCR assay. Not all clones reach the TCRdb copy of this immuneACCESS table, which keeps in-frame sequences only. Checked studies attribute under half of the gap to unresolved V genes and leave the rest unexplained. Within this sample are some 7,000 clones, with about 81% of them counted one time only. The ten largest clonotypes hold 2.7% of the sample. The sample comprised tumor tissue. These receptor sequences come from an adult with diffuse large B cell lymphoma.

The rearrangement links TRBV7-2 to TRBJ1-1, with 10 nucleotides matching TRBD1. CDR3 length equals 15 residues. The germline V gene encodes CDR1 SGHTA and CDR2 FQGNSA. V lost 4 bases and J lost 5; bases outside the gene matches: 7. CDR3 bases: TGTGCCAGCAGCTCGACGACAGGGGGCTGGACTGAAGCTTTCTTT. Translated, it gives CASSSTTGGWTEAFF.

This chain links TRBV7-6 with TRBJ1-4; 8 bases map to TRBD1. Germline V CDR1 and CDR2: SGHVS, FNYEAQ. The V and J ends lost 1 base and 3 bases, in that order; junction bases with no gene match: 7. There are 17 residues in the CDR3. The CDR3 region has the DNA TGTGCCAGCAGCTTAGGGGCCTCACAGGGGGCTAATGAAAAACTGTTTTTT. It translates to CASSLGASQGANEKLFF. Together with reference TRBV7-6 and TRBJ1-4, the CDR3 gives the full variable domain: GAGVSQSPRYKVTKRGQDVALRCDPISGHVSLYWYRQALGQGPEFLTYFNYEAQQDKSGLPNDRFSAERPEGSISTLTIQRTEQRDSAMYRCASSLGASQGANEKLFFGSGTQLSVL.

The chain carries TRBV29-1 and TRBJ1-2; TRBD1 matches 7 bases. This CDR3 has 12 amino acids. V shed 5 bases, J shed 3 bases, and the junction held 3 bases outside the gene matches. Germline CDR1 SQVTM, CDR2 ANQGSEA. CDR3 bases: TGCAGCGTTAGGGACAGTGACTATGGCTACACCTTC. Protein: CSVRDSDYGYTF.

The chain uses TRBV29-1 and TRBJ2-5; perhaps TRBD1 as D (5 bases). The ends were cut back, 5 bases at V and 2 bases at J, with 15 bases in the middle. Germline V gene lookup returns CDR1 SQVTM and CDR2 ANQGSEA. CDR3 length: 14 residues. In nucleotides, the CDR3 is TGCAGCGTTTTCCCAGGGCGCGATCAAGAGACCCAGTACTTC. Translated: CSVFPGRDQETQYF.

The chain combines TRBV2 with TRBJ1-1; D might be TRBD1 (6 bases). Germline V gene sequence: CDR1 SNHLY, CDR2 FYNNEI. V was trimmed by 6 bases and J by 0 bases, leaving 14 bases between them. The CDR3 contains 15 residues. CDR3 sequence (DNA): TGTGCCAGCAGCGAGGGTCAGGGGTTGAACACTGAAGCTTTCTTT. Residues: CASSEGQGLNTEAFF.

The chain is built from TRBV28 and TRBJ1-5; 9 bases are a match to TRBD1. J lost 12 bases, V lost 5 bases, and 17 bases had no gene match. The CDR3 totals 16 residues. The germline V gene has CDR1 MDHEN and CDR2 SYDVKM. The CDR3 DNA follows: TGTGCCAGCAGTCGTTCCGGGACAGGGCTTCGAGAGCTCCAGCATTTT. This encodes CASSRSGTGLRELQHF.

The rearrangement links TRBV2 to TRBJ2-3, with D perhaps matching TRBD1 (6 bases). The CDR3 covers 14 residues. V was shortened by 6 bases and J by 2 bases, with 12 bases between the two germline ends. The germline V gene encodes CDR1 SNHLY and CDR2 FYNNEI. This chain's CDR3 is CASRSDRPTDTQYF. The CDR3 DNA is TGTGCCAGCAGATCGGACAGACCCACAGATACGCAGTATTTT.

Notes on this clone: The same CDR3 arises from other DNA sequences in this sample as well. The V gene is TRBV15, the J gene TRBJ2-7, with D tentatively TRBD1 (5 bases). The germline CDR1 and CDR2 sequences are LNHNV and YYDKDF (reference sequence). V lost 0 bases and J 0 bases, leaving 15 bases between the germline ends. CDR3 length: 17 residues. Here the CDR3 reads CATSRDLGPDHSYEQYF. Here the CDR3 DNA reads TGTGCCACCAGCAGAGATCTGGGGCCAGATCACTCCTACGAGCAGTACTTC.

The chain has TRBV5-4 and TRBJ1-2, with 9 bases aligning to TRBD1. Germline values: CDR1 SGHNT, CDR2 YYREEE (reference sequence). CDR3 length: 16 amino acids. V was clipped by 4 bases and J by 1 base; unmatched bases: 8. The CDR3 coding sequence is TGTGCCAGCAGCGGACAGGGGCGAAGTTATAACTATGGCTACACCTTC. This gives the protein CASSGQGRSYNYGYTF.

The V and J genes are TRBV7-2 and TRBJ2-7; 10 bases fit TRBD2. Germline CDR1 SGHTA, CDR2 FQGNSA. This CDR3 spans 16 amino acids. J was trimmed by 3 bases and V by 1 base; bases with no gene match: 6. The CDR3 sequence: CASSLGSLAGDYEQYV. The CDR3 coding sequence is TGTGCCAGCAGCTTAGGCTCCCTAGCGGGGGACTACGAGCAGTACGTC.

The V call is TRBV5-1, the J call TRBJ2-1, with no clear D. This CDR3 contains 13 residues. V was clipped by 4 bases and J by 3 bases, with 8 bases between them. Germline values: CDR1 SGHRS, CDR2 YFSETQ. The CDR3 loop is CASSLENYNEQFF. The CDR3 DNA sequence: TGCGCCAGCAGCCTCGAGAACTACAATGAGCAGTTCTTC.

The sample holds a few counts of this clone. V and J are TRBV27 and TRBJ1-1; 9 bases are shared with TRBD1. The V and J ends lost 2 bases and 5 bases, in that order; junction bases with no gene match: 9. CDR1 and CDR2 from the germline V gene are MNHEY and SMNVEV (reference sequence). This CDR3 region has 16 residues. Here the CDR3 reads CASSLIQGARGTEAFF. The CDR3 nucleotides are TGTGCCAGCAGTTTAATACAGGGGGCGCGGGGGACTGAAGCTTTCTTT.

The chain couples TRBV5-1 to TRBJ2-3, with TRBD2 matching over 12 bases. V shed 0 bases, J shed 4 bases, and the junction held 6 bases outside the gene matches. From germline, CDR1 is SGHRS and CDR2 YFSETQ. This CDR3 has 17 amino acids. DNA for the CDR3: TGCGCCAGCAGCTTGGCTCTAGCGGGAGGGCCCTCAGATACGCAGTATTTT. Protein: CASSLALAGGPSDTQYF.

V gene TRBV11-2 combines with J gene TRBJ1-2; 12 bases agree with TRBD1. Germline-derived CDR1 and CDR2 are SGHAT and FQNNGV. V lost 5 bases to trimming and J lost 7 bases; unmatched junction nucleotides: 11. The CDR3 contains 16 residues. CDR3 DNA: TGTGCCAGCAGCCCGGGGACAGGGGGCAACGAGTTTGGCTACACCTTC. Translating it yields CASSPGTGGNEFGYTF. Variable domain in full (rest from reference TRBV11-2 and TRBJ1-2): EAGVAQSPRYKIIEKRQSVAFWCNPISGHATLYWYQQILGQGPKLLIQFQNNGVVDDSQLPKDRFSAERLKGVDSTLKIQPAKLEDSAVYLCASSPGTGGNEFGYTFGSGTRLTVV.

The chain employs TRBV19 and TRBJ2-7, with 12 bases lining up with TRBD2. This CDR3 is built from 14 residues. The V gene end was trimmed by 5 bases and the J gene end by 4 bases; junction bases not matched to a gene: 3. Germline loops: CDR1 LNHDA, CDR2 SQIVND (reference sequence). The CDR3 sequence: CASSATSGSYEQYF. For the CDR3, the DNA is TGTGCCAGTAGTGCGACTAGCGGGAGTTACGAGCAGTACTTC.

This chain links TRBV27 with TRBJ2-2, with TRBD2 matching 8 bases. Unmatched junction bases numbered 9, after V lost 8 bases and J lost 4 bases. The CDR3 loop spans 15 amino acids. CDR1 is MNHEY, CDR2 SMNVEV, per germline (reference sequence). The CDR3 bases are TGTGCCAGCTGCTCGGGGGGGCGGGGCACCGGGGAGCTGTTTTTT. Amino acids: CASCSGGRGTGELFF.

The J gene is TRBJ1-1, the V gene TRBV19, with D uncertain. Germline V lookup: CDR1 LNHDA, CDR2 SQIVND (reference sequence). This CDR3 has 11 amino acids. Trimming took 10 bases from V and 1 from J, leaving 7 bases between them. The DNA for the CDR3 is TGTGCCACGGTTCAGAACACTGAAGCTTTCTTT. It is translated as CATVQNTEAFF.

The CDR3 DNA follows: TGCGCCAGCAGCTTGGAGTTAGCGGGAGGCCTCGAGGGTGAGCAGTTCTTC. Protein: CASSLELAGGLEGEQFF. V usage is TRBV5-1 and J usage is TRBJ2-1; 10 bases are a match to TRBD2. Looked up from germline, CDR1 is SGHRS and CDR2 is YFSETQ. V lost 0 bases, J lost 9 bases, and 12 bases stayed unmatched. The CDR3 is 17 residues long.